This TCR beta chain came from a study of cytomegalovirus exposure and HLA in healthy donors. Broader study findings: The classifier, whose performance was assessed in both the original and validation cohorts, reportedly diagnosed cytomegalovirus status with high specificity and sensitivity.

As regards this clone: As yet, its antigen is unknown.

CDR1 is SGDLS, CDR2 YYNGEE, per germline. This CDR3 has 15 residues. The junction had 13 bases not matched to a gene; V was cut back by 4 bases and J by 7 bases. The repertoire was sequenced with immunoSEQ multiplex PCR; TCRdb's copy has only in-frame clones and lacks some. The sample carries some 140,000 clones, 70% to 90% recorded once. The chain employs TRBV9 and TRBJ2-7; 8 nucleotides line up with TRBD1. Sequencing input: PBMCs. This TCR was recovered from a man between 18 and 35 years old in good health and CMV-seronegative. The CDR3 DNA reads TGTGCCAGCAGCCCCCATACAGGGGGGTCAGGGGAGCAGTACTTC. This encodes CASSPHTGGSGEQYF.